This TCR beta chain originates from a study of blood T cells in healthy people across ages. Germline assignment: CDR1 MNHEY and CDR2 SVGEGT. The CDR3 has 17 amino acids. The amount of total RNA extracted per sample was at least 5.5 micrograms. Whole-study findings and limits: While age rose, TCR beta diversity per million T cells dropped in a roughly linear way. Naive T cell percentage and TCR beta diversity correlated strongly.

With a J-beta primer mix and a sample-barcoded 5' primer, a second PCR ran about 6 to 11 cycles. One entry per CDR3 protein, called by TCRdb with MiXCR from the 5' RACE reads. The data show 1,500,000 or so distinct CDR3 sequences, with 42% seen just once and roughly 3.7% held by the top ten. Concerning this clonotype: Its target is unknown.

This TCR was recovered from a woman younger than 35 in good health. Input material: blood. The chain employs TRBV6-2 or TRBV6-3 and TRBJ2-5; D ambiguous. The J call is uncertain, as TRBJ2-7 better fits the DNA end. The CDR3 reads CASSPRRTLLVVNEQYF. CDR3 bases: TGTGCCAGCAGCCCTAGACGAACACTCCTCGTCGTGAACGAGCAGTACTTC.